This paragraph covers one T cell receptor beta chain sequence. Its antigen target is currently unknown. Base quality data are lacking; no much larger clone is found one base away. V sheds 6 bases and J sheds 8 bases, leaving 11 bases between their ends. CDR1 and CDR2 were assigned from the germline V gene as MDHEN and SYDVKM. The CDR3, from cysteine to phenylalanine, totals 12 residues. The kept DNA is CDR3 alone, 36 bases in frame from the first base. In total, roughly 670 healthy bone marrow donors made up the cohort. Cohort members were all nominally healthy when sampled, although unrecorded immune exposures were likely present. The donor was CMV seronegative and was included in the group of about 350 seronegative cohort members. A peripheral blood sample was collected from each donor, and TCR beta sequencing was performed on peripheral blood mononuclear cells. Genomic DNA extraction from the blood cell samples was performed with the Qiagen DNeasy Blood Extraction Kit.

These data come from a study of cytomegalovirus exposure and HLA in healthy donors (dated by TCRdb to about 2017). Notes on the research overall: In an earlier analysis of 587 of the donors, approximately 300 Gb of sequence data and 95 million to 130 million unique TCR beta sequences from approximately 180 million T cells were reported. About 310 gigabases of sequencing data and approximately 93 million unique TCR sequences were included in an early release covering about 620 HLA-typed donors. Of the roughly 400 genotyped donors, 75% to 85% were placed in the genetic ancestry cluster associated with self-reported Caucasian donors. The study aimed to test whether cataloging public T cell receptors could reveal signatures of past pathogen exposure. The study profiled the T cell repertoires of around 700 subjects by immunosequencing and related them to cytomegalovirus serostatus. A separate validation cohort of 100 to 150 different subjects was used in addition to the roughly 670-subject first cohort. To predict cytomegalovirus infection status, the study brought together high-throughput TCR immunosequencing, statistical association of individual TCRs with disease status, and machine learning. A later analysis re-examined previously published TCR beta repertoires from hundreds of donors and added high-resolution HLA genotyping to investigate patterns of TCR occurrence. Rather than drawing on any new phenotypic data, the later analysis identified candidate immune exposures from TCR beta sequences and the way those sequences occurred across donors. An earlier analysis of several hundred of the donors applied high-throughput TCR beta sequencing to assess whether each TCR beta V gene segment acted as functional or pseudogenic. Donor age, sex, ethnicity and CMV serostatus were compiled together with the repertoire data. A later genetic analysis took genome-wide SNP genotypes for about 65% of the roughly 670 donors and used that subset as a discovery cohort. Every repertoire in the discovery cohort had been generated on one and the same sequencing platform. Both class I and class II loci were covered by HLA typing, at four-digit resolution. The number of donors typed differed by locus, with roughly 620-630 for A, B, C, DRB1 and DQB1, roughly 520 for DQA1, under 610 for DPA1, and around 450 for DPB1. Several DR-DQ haplotypes were handled as single units for association and clustering because linkage in the cohort was strong. Across around 400 genotyped donors of the cohort, an average of roughly 250,000 unique TCR beta nucleotide sequences per donor were sequenced, and 15% to 20% of those sequences were non-productive.

Summary of the overall study and its limitations: It was suggested by the authors that the approach could potentially be generalized to other disease states and immunological phenotypes. An earlier analysis of around 500 of the donors showed that most TCR beta V segments appeared in productive rearrangements either about 87% or about 30% of the time, which broadly matched IMGT annotations. A later genetic analysis associated a missense DCLRE1C variant with V-gene and J-gene trimming of TCR beta chains, and an independent cohort replicated the association. While some public TCRs were present in many individuals, most TCR sequences turned up only very rarely across donors. In a later analysis, 16,951 TCR beta sequences were associated with specific HLA alleles at a false discovery rate of 0.05. Roughly uniform sequencing depth across donors was assumed in presence/absence analyses, although this assumption may not hold. A further reported finding was that TCR beta sequences accurately predicted the HLA-A and HLA-B alleles for most subjects in the first cohort. In vitro tests confirmed that three of the cytomegalovirus-associated TCR beta chains recognize cytomegalovirus antigens. Compared with equally common non-associated chains, HLA-associated TCR beta chains in a later analysis were more clonally expanded and had lower generation probabilities. A later analysis found that most CMV-associated TCR beta chains appeared HLA-restricted, with HLA associations seemingly driven largely by CMV exposure. The classifier was reported to diagnose cytomegalovirus status with high specificity and sensitivity in both the original and validation cohorts. In a later genetic analysis, fewer N-insertions in productive TCRs were reported among donors in an Asian-associated ancestry cluster than the approximately 710-donor mean. Some IMGT-functional V segments, including TRBV6-2 and TRBV6-3, could not be distinguished by the 87-base-pair reads and were therefore excluded. Because HLA typing was unavailable for some donors at each locus, only the typed subset was used in association tests. Only TCR beta chains were sequenced in this cohort, and the absence of alpha or paired-chain data limited detectable features. Some 16 rarely observed V segments, including chromosome 9 orphons, were excluded from the earlier analysis of several hundred of the donors because counts were too low. A cluster of highly shared sequence variants was judged likely to be a technical artifact of the sequencing pipeline. For the cohort, immune exposure information was limited to CMV serostatus. In a later analysis, TCR association rates were found to vary across HLA loci, with the most associated TCRs seen for DRB1 alleles and the fewest for HLA-C alleles. Correlated functional status among segregating V segments might reflect linkage disequilibrium, but an unknown experimental factor could not be ruled out. According to a later analysis, parvovirus B19, influenza, CMV and Epstein-Barr virus appeared linked to several top co-occurrence clusters. Strong co-occurrence of HLA alleles, especially DR and DQ, made assigning TCR associations to individual alleles difficult. In the study, around 150 TCR beta chains were listed as associated with cytomegalovirus.

Library generation was performed with the immunoSEQ multiplex PCR assay. For the multiplex PCR, a mixture combining 60 forward primers for TCR Vbeta segments and 13 reverse primers for TCR Jbeta segments was used. Amplification of the CDR3 region of rearranged TCR beta genes was performed with a multiplex PCR assay on genomic DNA. On the Illumina HiSeq System, the amplified TCR beta libraries were sequenced as 87-base-pair reads. In the authors' own workflow: A later analysis counted tens of millions of unique TCR beta chains across the 666 repertoires, and 9 million to 14 million of these chains were shared by at least two donors. Raw reads were error-corrected and collapsed into unique sequences with a nearest-neighbor algorithm that merged closely related sequences to remove PCR and sequencing errors. Alignment of CDR3 sequences to IMGT reference sequences was used to assign V, D and J gene segments. For a sequence to be retained, a match of at least six nucleotides was required to both a V gene segment and a J gene segment. A rearrangement was called productive if the CDR3 had no stop codons and remained in frame with V and J, and every other rearrangement was called non-productive. CDR3 was defined according to IMGT convention as the region running from the second conserved V-encoded cysteine to the conserved J-encoded phenylalanine. The earlier analysis of approximately 500 of the donors excluded sequences that lacked an unambiguous match to a single V gene segment. In an earlier analysis of around 600 of the donors, V segments were called functional above 56.7% productive rearrangements and were called segregating when the between-donor standard deviation exceeded 5%. To diagnose cytomegalovirus status from the catalog of TCR beta chain sequences, a statistical classification framework was built. V and J gene assignment, in a later analysis, came from comparing TCR nucleotide sequences with IMGT/GENE-DB human TR gene sequences. In a later analysis, CDR3 sequences and most-parsimonious VDJ recombination scenarios were assigned using the TCRdist pipeline. In a later analysis, every TCR beta chain was defined by the combination of its CDR3 amino acid sequence and its V-gene family, and reads without a unique V-gene family were dropped. A later analysis removed roughly 590 highly shared, low-generation-probability nucleotide sequences to deal with suspected cross-contamination and a sequencing artifact. In a later analysis, a clonal expansion index for each public chain was calculated from normalized within-repertoire ranks of inferred template counts. Generation probabilities in a later analysis came from a VDJ recombination model fitted to out-of-frame rearrangements, and those results were checked against IGoR. In a later analysis, TCR-TCR, TCR-HLA and TCR-CMV co-occurrence was scored with hypergeometric tests, and a repertoire-size bias correction was applied to TCR pairs. A later analysis estimated false discovery rates by permuting HLA or CMV assignments 20 times. In a later analysis, co-occurring TCRs were grouped using DBSCAN, with TCRdist sequence similarity added in when clustering inside HLA-allele-positive subsets. Repertoires with fewer than 30,000 or more than 120,000 public chains, plus five repertoires with anomalous nucleotide sharing, were excluded from co-occurrence clustering. Not all clones reach the TCRdb copy of this immuneACCESS table, which keeps in-frame sequences only. Checked studies attribute under half of the gap to unresolved V genes and leave the rest unexplained. V and J calls and clone size follow that table, whereas D and trimming were derived from the DNA. The sample data list 120,000 or so clones, and roughly 75% of these were observed just once. The biggest ten clones account for roughly 3.5% of the sample.

Sequenced material: PBMCs. In this chain, TRBV28 is recombined with TRBJ2-4; TRBD2 is a weak D gene call, 6 bases matching. The sequence came from a woman aged 45-65 years in good health and CMV-seronegative. In nucleotide form, the sequence is TGTGCCAGCAGGCGGGGCGATGACATTCAGTACTTC. This encodes CASRRGDDIQYF.